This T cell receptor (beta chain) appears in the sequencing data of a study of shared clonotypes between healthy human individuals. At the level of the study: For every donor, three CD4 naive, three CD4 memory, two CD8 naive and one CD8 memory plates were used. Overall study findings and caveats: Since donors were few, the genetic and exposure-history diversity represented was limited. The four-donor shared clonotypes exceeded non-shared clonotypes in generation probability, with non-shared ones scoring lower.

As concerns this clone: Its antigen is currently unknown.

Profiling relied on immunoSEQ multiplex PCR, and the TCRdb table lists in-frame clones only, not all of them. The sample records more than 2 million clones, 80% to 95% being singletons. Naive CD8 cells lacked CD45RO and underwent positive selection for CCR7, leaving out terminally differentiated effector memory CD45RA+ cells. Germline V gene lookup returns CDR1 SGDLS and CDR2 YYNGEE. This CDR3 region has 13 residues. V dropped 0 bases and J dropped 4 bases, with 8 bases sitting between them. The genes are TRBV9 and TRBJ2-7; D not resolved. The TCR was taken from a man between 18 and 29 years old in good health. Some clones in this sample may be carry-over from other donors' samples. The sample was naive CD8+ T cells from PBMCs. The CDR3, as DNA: TGTGCCAGCAGCGTAGGATTTCGGTACGAGCAGTACTTC. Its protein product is CASSVGFRYEQYF.